Below, 13 T cell receptor beta chains from the same sample are listed, as sequenced in a study of naive and memory T cell subsets. Both TRBC1 and TRBC2 were covered by a beta constant-region primer of two equimolar oligonucleotides. Ligated cDNA was amplified by four rounds of PCR with nested alpha and beta constant-region primers and SP2. TCRdb processed the UMI-ligation and nested PCR reads anew with MiXCR; each CDR3 protein has one entry. The sample yields 95,000 to 150,000 distinct CDR3 sequences, 35% to 40% seen once. Source material: central memory CD4+ T cells from blood. Receptor source: a human donor in good health.

At least ten counts were recorded for this clonotype. The chain combines TRBV3-1 with TRBJ2-7; D may be TRBD2 (6 bases). The germline V and J ends were trimmed by 0 bases and 6 bases, with 15 bases remaining between them. The germline V gene has CDR1 LGHDT and CDR2 YNNKEL (reference sequence). The CDR3 length is 15 residues. The DNA of the CDR3 is TGTGCCAGCAGCCAAGAGAGTATGACTAGGGGCGAGCAGTACTTC. Residues: CASSQESMTRGEQYF.

There are a few counts of this clonotype. The genes are TRBV15 and TRBJ2-5; 8 nucleotides align to TRBD1. The CDR3 runs to 15 residues. CDR1 and CDR2 from the germline V gene are LNHNV and YYDKDF (reference sequence). The V segment lost 1 base and the J segment 1 base; nucleotides outside the gene matches: 2. Written as DNA, the CDR3 is TGTGCCACCAGCAGAGCCGGGACAGGCCAAGAGACCCAGTACTTC. Its protein is CATSRAGTGQETQYF.

This clonotype was counted once. This rearrangement joins TRBV28 to TRBJ2-5; D unclear. The CDR3 extends over 13 amino acids. The V gene's germline CDR1 is MDHEN and CDR2 SYDVKM. Trimming removed 2 bases at V and 0 bases at J, with 4 bases between. CDR3 bases: TGTGCCAGCAGTTTAACGTACCAAGAGACCCAGTACTTC. Protein product: CASSLTYQETQYF.

This chain joins TRBV20-1 and TRBJ1-2, with 8 bases lining up with TRBD1. Germline lookup yields CDR1 DFQATT and CDR2 SNEGSKA (reference sequence). V dropped 3 bases and J dropped 4; count of bases not matched to a gene: 10. There are 15 residues in the CDR3. CDR3 bases: TGCAGTGCTAGCGACTTAAGGACAGGGCTCTATGGCTACACCTTC. Protein: CSASDLRTGLYGYTF.

The chain uses TRBV18 and TRBJ1-3, with 7 bases aligning to TRBD1. There are 13 residues in the CDR3. V was clipped by 5 bases and J by 9 bases; unmatched bases: 7. CDR1 and CDR2 from the germline V gene are KGHSH and LQKENI. CDR3 amino acids: CASSNLQGTTIYF. DNA for the CDR3: TGTGCCAGCTCAAATTTACAGGGGACCACCATATATTTT.

The chain links TRBV28 to TRBJ2-5; 8 positions match TRBD1. The germline gives CDR1 MDHEN, CDR2 SYDVKM. Trimming took 3 bases from V and 2 from J; bases not matched to a gene: 5. The CDR3 is made up of 15 amino acids. The CDR3: CASSFLTGGQETQYF. CDR3 DNA: TGTGCCAGCAGTTTCTTAACAGGGGGTCAAGAGACCCAGTACTTC.

The chain couples TRBV7-2 to TRBJ1-5; TRBD1 is a possible D gene (5 bases). The CDR3 is 15 residues long. V was shortened by 2 bases and J by 3 bases, with 11 bases between the two germline ends. Germline values: CDR1 SGHTA, CDR2 FQGNSA. For the CDR3, the DNA is TGTGCCAGCAGCTTACAAGGGGCGTACAATCAGCCCCAGCATTTT. It codes for CASSLQGAYNQPQHF.

The rearrangement joins TRBV6-2 or TRBV6-3 to TRBJ1-1, with D unclear. CDR3 size: 13 residues. Germline CDR1 reads MNHEY; CDR2 reads SVGEGT. Trimming shortened V by 4 bases and J by 7 bases, and 13 bases separated the two germline ends. CDR3 sequence (DNA): TGTGCCAGCAGTTTAATGTTCAGCGGTGAAGCTTTCTTT. It specifies CASSLMFSGEAFF.

This clonotype was recorded at least ten times. The chain's CDR3 is CASSRLNTEAFF. The CDR3 nucleotides are TGTGCCAGCAGCCGACTGAACACTGAAGCTTTCTTT. V and J are TRBV7-2 and TRBJ1-1; D is uncertain. Germline V gene sequence: CDR1 SGHTA, CDR2 FQGNSA. V was clipped by 5 bases and J by 0 bases, with 4 bases between them. This CDR3 spans 12 amino acids.

This chain joins TRBV6-5 and TRBJ2-3; 7 bases map to TRBD2. Germline V CDR1 and CDR2: MNHEY, SVGAGI. The CDR3 is 15 amino acids. Losses at the gene ends were 0 bases for V and 5 bases for J; bases not matched to a gene: 5. CDR3 nucleotide sequence: TGTGCCAGCAGTTACTCGGGAGGGCTTCAAGATACGCAGTATTTT. Protein: CASSYSGGLQDTQYF.

This clonotype was counted only a few times. The chain has TRBV30 and TRBJ1-4; 7 bases match TRBD1. The germline V gene encodes CDR1 GTSNPN and CDR2 SVGIG (reference sequence). The CDR3 contains 14 residues. Losses at the gene ends were 4 bases for V and 4 bases for J; bases not matched to a gene: 6. The CDR3 reads CAWNGGTVNEKLFF. Written as DNA, the CDR3 is TGTGCCTGGAACGGGGGGACAGTTAATGAAAAACTGTTTTTT.

The chain uses TRBV5-6 and TRBJ2-7; 11 bases are a match to TRBD1. The length of the CDR3 is 15 residues. V trimming: 5 bases; J trimming: 7 bases; junction bases outside the gene matches: 11. Germline V gives CDR1 SGHDT, CDR2 YYEEEE. CDR3 nucleotide sequence: TGTGCCAGCAGATATGGGACAGGGGGTACGTGGGAGCAGTACTTC. Its protein product is CASRYGTGGTWEQYF.

The chain combines TRBV7-2 with TRBJ2-1, with D tentatively TRBD2 (6 bases). In germline, CDR1 is SGHTA, CDR2 FQGNSA. CDR3 length: 15 residues. Deletions cut 2 bases from V and 7 bases from J, with 15 bases between. CDR3 DNA: TGTGCCAGCAGCTTATCAGGGACTTCCCGAAATGAGCAGTTCTTC. Translated, it gives CASSLSGTSRNEQFF.